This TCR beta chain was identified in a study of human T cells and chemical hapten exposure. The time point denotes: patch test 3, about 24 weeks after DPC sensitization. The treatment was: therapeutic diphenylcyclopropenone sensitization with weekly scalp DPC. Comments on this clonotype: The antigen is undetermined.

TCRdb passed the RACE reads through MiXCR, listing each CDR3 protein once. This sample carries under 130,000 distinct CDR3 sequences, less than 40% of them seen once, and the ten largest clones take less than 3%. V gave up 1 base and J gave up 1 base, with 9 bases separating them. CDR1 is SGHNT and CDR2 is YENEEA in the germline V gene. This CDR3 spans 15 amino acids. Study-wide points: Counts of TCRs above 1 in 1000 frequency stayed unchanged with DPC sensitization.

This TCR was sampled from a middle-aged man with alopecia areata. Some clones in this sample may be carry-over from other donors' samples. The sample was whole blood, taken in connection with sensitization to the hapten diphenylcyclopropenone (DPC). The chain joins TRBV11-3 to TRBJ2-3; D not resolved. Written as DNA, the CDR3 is TGTGCCAGCAGCTTAGGCTTAGGGCGCACAGATACGCAGTATTTT. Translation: CASSLGLGRTDTQYF.